This is a list of T cell receptor beta chains from one sample in a study of radiotherapy plus CTLA-4 blockade in lung cancer. TCRdb's table, derived via immunoSEQ multiplex PCR, lists solely in-frame clones and lacks some. The data hold about 62,000 clones, with around 76% observed a single time. The sequences come from peripheral blood, collected from a patient treated with radiotherapy plus ipilimumab. These receptors were taken from a human donor with non-small cell lung cancer who had a complete response to radiotherapy plus ipilimumab. The conserved cysteine and the conserved F or W are not part of the CDR3 here.

11	TRBV29-1	TRBJ2-3	SVRGQGPDTQY
13	TRBV19	TRBJ1-2	ASKGQAGGDYGYT
12	TRBV2	TRBJ2-7	ASRQAQGWDEQY
13	TRBV4-3	NA	ASSQGGGEGYEQY
14	TRBV5-1	TRBJ2-3	ASSSTKGARTDTQY
13	TRBV7-2	TRBJ2-5	ASRPLPGIQETQY
12	TRBV19	TRBJ1-1	ASSVDRGITEAF
11	TRBV27	TRBJ1-1	ASSQTGNTEAF
16	TRBV4-1	TRBJ2-7	ASSQDSSRGASPYEQY
13	TRBV19	TRBJ2-7	ASSRSGRGSYEQY
17	TRBV28	TRBJ1-5	ASSPPRRTGHVGNQPQH
12	TRBV19	TRBJ1-4	ASKGGATNEKLF
14	TRBV18	TRBJ2-7	ASSPVLAGAIYEQY
13	TRBV7-9	TRBJ2-5	ASSELTGIQETQY
11	TRBV30	TRBJ2-7	AWSSGWGDEQY
10	TRBV7-9	TRBJ1-2	ASSPDTYGYT
12	TRBV6-6	TRBJ1-3	ASSYTGFGNTIY
11	TRBV4-1	TRBJ2-3	ASSQVLQGSQY
13	TRBV5-1	TRBJ2-4	ASSLEFGVKNIQY
12	TRBV28	TRBJ2-7	ASSPPSGRNEQY
9	TRBV28	TRBJ2-5	ASNRVETQY
13	TRBV9	TRBJ1-5	ASSVGQSLNQPQH
12	TRBV5-4	TRBJ2-7	ASSQTSVSYEQY
13	TRBV2	TRBJ2-2	ASSLDSRSTGELF
14	TRBV6-6	TRBJ2-7	ASSFPERDSSYEQY
11	TRBV7-7	TRBJ1-6	ASGSSYNSPLH
14	TRBV19	TRBJ2-3	ASSIGTSGSTDTQY
12	TRBV29-1	TRBJ2-3	SVVLRRSTDTQY
10	TRBV2	TRBJ2-3	ASSPSTDTQY
10	TRBV27	TRBJ1-6	ASSFRNSPLH
14	TRBV5-6	TRBJ1-4	ASSLRPGLLNEKLF
11	TRBV28	TRBJ1-2	ASSLIQNYGYT
12	TRBV29-1	TRBJ2-1	SVALEPGIDEQF
13	TRBV30	TRBJ1-2	AWRPPGQGGRGYT
12	TRBV6-4	TRBJ2-2	ASSFRENTGELF
13	TRBV18	TRBJ1-1	ASSPGGLPATEAF
13	TRBV6-6	TRBJ2-7	ASSYSTQSTYEQY
13	TRBV7-2	TRBJ1-6	ASSFSGGKNSPLH
14	TRBV5-8	TRBJ2-5	ASRGKRRGPGETQY
14	TRBV4-3	TRBJ1-2	ASSPPVAGGLLGYT
20	TRBV18	TRBJ2-3	ASSPSFQGAVTRSLMSDTQY
13	TRBV25-1	TRBJ1-3	ASSAPGFVGETIY